The 16 T cell receptor beta chains given below trace back to one sample, sequenced in a study of blood T cell repertoires in COVID-19. Libraries were prepared by immunoSEQ multiplex PCR; TCRdb keeps only in-frame clonotypes and omits some of them. The data hold hundreds of thousands of clones, with roughly 89% observed a single time. The sequenced material came from PBMCs or T cells enriched from blood (not recorded which). These TCRs come from a woman aged 18-29 years who had recovered from COVID-19.

The V and J genes are TRBV28 and TRBJ1-1, with a weak D call TRBD1 (5 bases). This CDR3 comprises 16 residues. The V and J ends lost 3 bases and 0 bases respectively, with 14 bases between them. Germline CDR1 MDHEN, CDR2 SYDVKM. The CDR3: CASSLGGGLMNTEAFF. DNA of the CDR3: TGTGCCAGCAGTTTGGGGGGGGGACTGATGAACACTGAAGCTTTCTTT. Variable domain in full (rest from reference TRBV28 and TRBJ1-1): DVKVTQSSRYLVKRTGEKVFLECVQDMDHENMFWYRQDPGLGLRLIYFSYDVKMKEKGDIPEGYSVSREKKERFSLILESASTNQTSMYLCASSLGGGLMNTEAFFGQGTRLTVV.

The rearrangement joins TRBV11-2 to TRBJ2-5; 8 bases fit TRBD2. The CDR3 is 13 amino acids. The V segment lost 1 base and the J segment 7 bases; nucleotides outside the gene matches: 2. Germline CDR1 is SGHAT and CDR2 is FQNNGV. The CDR3 spells CASSLGRGGTQYF. CDR3 sequence (DNA): TGTGCCAGCAGCTTAGGCCGGGGGGGGACCCAGTACTTC.

The gene calls are TRBV7-8 and TRBJ1-1; 9 bases are shared with TRBD1. CDR1 SGHVS and CDR2 FQNEAQ come from the germline V gene. The CDR3 spans 16 residues. J lost 5 bases, V lost 5 bases, and 12 bases had no gene match. CDR3 protein: CASSPQGATSRTEAFF. The CDR3 coding sequence is TGTGCCAGCAGCCCACAGGGGGCCACCTCTAGGACTGAAGCTTTCTTT.

The V call is TRBV7-2, the J call TRBJ2-7; a possible D gene is TRBD1 (6 bases). CDR3 length equals 14 residues. Trimming left V 5 bases short and J 1 base short, with 12 bases between. Germline-derived CDR1 and CDR2 are SGHTA and FQGNSA. The DNA for the CDR3 is TGTGCCAGCAGCGCAGGGGCAGGGTCCTACGAGCAGTACTTC. It translates to CASSAGAGSYEQYF. The full variable domain, in which reference TRBV7-2 and TRBJ2-7 provide the parts outside the CDR3, is GAGVSQSPSNKVTEKGKDVELRCDPISGHTALYWYRQSLGQGLEFLIYFQGNSAPDKSGLPSDRFSAERTGGSVSTLTIQRTQQEDSAVYLCASSAGAGSYEQYFGPGTRLTVT.

V is TRBV15 and J is TRBJ2-7; 9 bases line up with TRBD2. V lost 4 bases and J lost 3; bases outside the gene matches: 13. The germline gives CDR1 LNHNV, CDR2 YYDKDF (reference sequence). This CDR3 has 17 amino acids. The CDR3 DNA follows: TGTGCCACCAGCAAGGCTAGCGGGATCCATCCTGTCTACGAGCAGTACTTC. Protein product: CATSKASGIHPVYEQYF.

The CDR3 spells CASSVTQGLGYTF. For the CDR3, the DNA is TGTGCCAGCAGCGTAACACAGGGTTTAGGCTACACCTTC. This rearrangement joins TRBV9 to TRBJ1-2; D might be TRBD1 (6 bases). The CDR3 consists of 13 residues. The V end was cut by 1 base, the J end by 8 bases, with 12 bases between. Germline assignment: CDR1 SGDLS and CDR2 YYNGEE.

J is TRBJ1-2 and V is TRBV28; 8 bases align to TRBD1. Looked up from germline, CDR1 is MDHEN and CDR2 is SYDVKM. This CDR3 has 16 amino acids. V lost 5 bases and J lost 8; bases outside the gene matches: 16. The CDR3 region has the DNA TGTGCCAGCAGTCCCCCGAACCTCGGACAGGGCCGGGGCTACACCTTC. This translates into CASSPPNLGQGRGYTF.

CDR3 nucleotides: TGTGCCACCAGTGATACCCACAGGAACCGCACAGATACGCAGTATTTT. The encoded protein is CATSDTHRNRTDTQYF. This chain uses TRBV24-1 with TRBJ2-3, with D possibly being TRBD1 (5 bases). The germline CDR1 and CDR2 sequences are KGHDR and SFDVKD. The CDR3 runs to 16 residues. Between the trimmed V and J ends, which lost 3 bases and 1 base, there was a span of 13 bases.

This sequence joins TRBV4-1 and TRBJ1-2, with 8 bases aligning to TRBD1. Germline assignment: CDR1 MGHRA and CDR2 YSYEKL. Germline trimming cut 11 bases from V and 3 bases from J; bases unmatched to any gene: 20. The CDR3 totals 17 residues. The chain's CDR3 is CAAAALKGGQDYYGYTF. The CDR3 coding sequence is TGCGCCGCAGCGGCATTAAAAGGGGGACAGGACTACTATGGCTACACCTTC.

CDR3 amino acids: CASSQDRVAPEAFF. The DNA for the CDR3 is TGTGCCAGCAGCCAGGACAGGGTCGCCCCCGAAGCTTTCTTT. V usage is TRBV3-1 (or the pseudogene TRBV3-2) and J usage is TRBJ1-1; 8 bases line up with TRBD1. J lost 8 bases, V lost 3 bases, and 8 bases had no gene match. Germline CDR1 and CDR2: LGHDT and YNNKEL (reference sequence). The CDR3 is made up of 14 amino acids.

The chain employs TRBV27 and TRBJ2-2; 7 nucleotides align to TRBD1. CDR3 size: 15 residues. Germline values: CDR1 MNHEY, CDR2 SMNVEV (reference sequence). V trimming: 7 bases; J trimming: 0 bases; junction bases outside the gene matches: 5. As DNA, the CDR3 is TGTGCCAGCACTTCGGGGACAGCGAACACCGGGGAGCTGTTTTTT. The encoded protein is CASTSGTANTGELFF.

This clone has only one observation. The chain combines TRBV5-5 with TRBJ2-2; D gene ambiguous. Looked up from germline, CDR1 is SGHKS and CDR2 is YYEKEE (reference sequence). Trimming shortened V by 1 base and J by 2 bases, and 6 bases separated the two germline ends. The CDR3 spans 14 residues. The CDR3 here is CASSLTVNTGELFF. The CDR3 DNA is TGTGCCAGCAGCTTGACAGTTAACACCGGGGAGCTGTTTTTT.

The genes are TRBV4-3 and TRBJ2-2; the D is unclear. CDR1 is LGHNA and CDR2 is YSLEER in the germline V gene. CDR3 length: 16 residues. V lost 0 bases to trimming and J lost 4 bases, with 12 bases between them. CDR3 nucleotide sequence: TGCGCCAGCAGCCAAGATTCTTTCATGGCCACCGGGGAGCTGTTTTTT. Translated: CASSQDSFMATGELFF.

The CDR3: CASSFIQPGSEQYF. CDR3 DNA sequence: TGTGCCAGCAGCTTTATCCAGCCGGGTAGCGAGCAGTACTTC. The rearrangement joins TRBV7-7 to TRBJ2-7; D not certain. V lost 3 bases, J lost 6 bases, and 15 bases lay in between. This CDR3 has 14 amino acids. Germline CDR1 SSHAT, CDR2 FNYEAQ (reference sequence).

This clone has a handful of counts. This rearrangement joins TRBV5-1 to TRBJ2-1; possible D gene TRBD1, 6 bases. The CDR3 has 15 amino acids. From germline, CDR1 is SGHRS and CDR2 YFSETQ. The germline V and J ends were trimmed by 5 bases and 2 bases, with 14 bases remaining between them. CDR3 protein: CASSRGQKTYNEQFF. CDR3 coding DNA: TGCGCCAGCAGTCGAGGACAGAAGACCTACAATGAGCAGTTCTTC.

This chain uses TRBV6-2 or TRBV6-3 with TRBJ1-1; possibly TRBD1 for D (5 bases). The CDR3 has 14 amino acids. Germline-derived CDR1 and CDR2 are MNHEY and SVGEGT. V lost 5 bases to trimming and J lost 8 bases, with 18 bases between them. This chain's CDR3 is CASSRQGGAREAFF. The DNA for the CDR3 is TGTGCCAGCAGTCGCCAGGGCGGGGCAAGAGAAGCTTTCTTT.